Listed here is a single T cell receptor (beta chain). This entry comes from a study of HIV-infected patients and healthy controls. TCRdb called the 5' RACE reads again in MiXCR, with one record for every CDR3 protein. Of tens of thousands of distinct CDR3 sequences listed, 19% were seen once; the top ten hold more than 1.4%. The germline CDR1 and CDR2 sequences are DFQATT and SNEGSKA (reference sequence). V gave up 0 bases and J gave up 2 bases; unmatched junction bases: 12. This CDR3 region has 18 residues. The rearrangement links TRBV20-1 to TRBJ2-1, with 8 nucleotides matching TRBD1. The sample taken for sequencing was CD4+ T cells from blood. This receptor was obtained from a human donor in good health. CDR3 sequence (DNA): TGCAGTGCTAGAGATGAAGGTCCGGCAGGGGGCACCTACAATGAGCAGTTCTTC. Protein sequence: CSARDEGPAGGTYNEQFF.